The clone carrying this T cell receptor (beta chain) was seen a handful of times. Since it is a stray read in a library aimed at alpha chains, this beta chain has a size that is not meaningful. Time point specified: sample taken at primary tumor resection. Sequencing covered unsorted whole RNA taken from tumor, nontumor lung or frozen PBMC. This record comes from a study of spatial heterogeneity in lung cancer. Overall study: Alpha-chain sequences were detected in numbers that were consistently lower than beta-chain sequences.

The trim removed 2 bases at V and 4 bases at J, leaving 6 bases unmatched. CDR1 GTSNPN and CDR2 SVGIG come from the germline V gene (reference sequence). This CDR3 has 14 amino acids. TCRdb re-called the 5' RACE reads through MiXCR, storing one row per CDR3 protein. The data hold about 5,400 distinct CDR3 sequences, with roughly 35% observed a single time. This receptor was taken from a female donor with early-stage non-small cell lung cancer. Specimen: PBMCs, collected at surgery. This chain connects TRBV30 to TRBJ2-5, with 8 bases aligning to TRBD1. CDR3 in DNA: TGTGCCTGGAGTTTAGGACAGGGACGAGAGACCCAGTACTTC. Its protein is CAWSLGQGRETQYF.